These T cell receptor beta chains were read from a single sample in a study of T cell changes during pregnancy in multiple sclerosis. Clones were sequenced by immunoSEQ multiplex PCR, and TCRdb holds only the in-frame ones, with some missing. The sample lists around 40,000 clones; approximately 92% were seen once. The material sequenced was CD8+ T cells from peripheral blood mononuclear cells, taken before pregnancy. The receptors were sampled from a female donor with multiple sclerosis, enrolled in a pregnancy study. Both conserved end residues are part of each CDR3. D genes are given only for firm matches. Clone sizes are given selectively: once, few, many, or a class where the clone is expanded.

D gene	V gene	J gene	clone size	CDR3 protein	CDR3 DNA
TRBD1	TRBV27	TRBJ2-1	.	CASRLDRDRFNEQFF	TGTGCCAGCAGACTGGACAGGGATAGATTCAATGAGCAGTTCTTC
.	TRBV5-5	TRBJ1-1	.	CASGRQIGEAFF	TGTGCCAGCGGCAGACAGATCGGTGAAGCTTTCTTT
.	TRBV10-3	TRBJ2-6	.	CASNSGANVLTF	TGTGCCTCCAACTCTGGGGCCAACGTCCTGACTTTC
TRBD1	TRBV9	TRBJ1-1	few	CASSTGGRDTEAFF	TGTGCCAGCAGCACAGGGGGCCGGGACACTGAAGCTTTCTTT
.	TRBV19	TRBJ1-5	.	CASSILRDRNNQPQHF	TGTGCCAGTAGTATCCTCCGAGACAGGAACAATCAGCCCCAGCATTTT
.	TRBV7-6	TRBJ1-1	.	CASSGRVDNTEAFF	TGTGCCAGCAGCGGCAGGGTTGATAACACTGAAGCTTTCTTT
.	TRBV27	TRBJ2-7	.	CASSPKYYYEQYF	TGTGCCAGCAGCCCAAAGTACTACTACGAGCAGTACTTC
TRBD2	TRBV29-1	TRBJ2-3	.	CSVEEWTSGSGDTQYF	TGCAGCGTTGAAGAGTGGACTAGCGGGAGTGGAGATACGCAGTATTTT
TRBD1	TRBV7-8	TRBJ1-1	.	CASSEHRGLGTEAFF	TGTGCCAGCAGCGAACACAGGGGGTTGGGCACTGAAGCTTTCTTT
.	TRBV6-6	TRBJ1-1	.	CAPAAGGTEAFF	TGTGCCCCAGCGGCGGGTGGCACTGAAGCTTTCTTT
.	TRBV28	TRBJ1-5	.	CASRAGRGTPQHF	TGTGCCAGCAGGGCCGGGAGAGGAACGCCCCAGCATTTT
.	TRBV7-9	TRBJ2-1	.	CASQEGVLGEQFF	TGTGCCAGCCAAGAAGGGGTCCTAGGAGAGCAGTTCTTC
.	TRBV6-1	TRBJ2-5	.	CASSEGHLLQETQYF	TGTGCCAGCAGTGAGGGACACCTCCTGCAAGAGACCCAGTACTTC
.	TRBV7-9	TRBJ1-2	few	CASSLEDSANYGYTF	TGTGCCAGCAGCTTAGAGGACAGCGCTAACTATGGCTACACCTTC
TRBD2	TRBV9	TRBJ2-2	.	CASSVPSGGPLLAGELFF	TGTGCCAGCAGCGTACCGTCGGGGGGACCCCTATTGGCCGGGGAGCTGTTTTTT
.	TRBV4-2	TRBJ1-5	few	CASSQYAGHNQPQHF	TGTGCCAGCAGCCAGTATGCAGGGCACAATCAGCCCCAGCATTTT
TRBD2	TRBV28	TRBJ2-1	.	CASSPTSGRSYSYNEQFF	TGTGCCAGCAGCCCGACTAGCGGGAGGTCCTACTCCTACAATGAGCAGTTCTTC
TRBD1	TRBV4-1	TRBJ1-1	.	CASSQANRGDAEAFF	TGCGCCAGCAGCCAAGCTAACAGGGGAGATGCTGAAGCTTTCTTT
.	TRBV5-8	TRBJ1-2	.	CASSFRGVFENGYTF	TGTGCCAGCAGCTTTAGGGGCGTGTTCGAAAATGGCTACACCTTC
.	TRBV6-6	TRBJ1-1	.	CASSYTDTEAFF	TGTGCCAGCAGTTATACGGACACTGAAGCTTTCTTT
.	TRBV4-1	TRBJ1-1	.	CASSQAVGRVSEAFF	TGCGCCAGCAGCCAAGCTGTCGGTCGGGTCTCTGAAGCTTTCTTT
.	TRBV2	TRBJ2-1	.	CASIEGLPLGNEQFF	TGTGCCAGCATCGAGGGACTCCCGCTGGGGAATGAGCAGTTCTTC
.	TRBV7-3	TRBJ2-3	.	CASSLVEGGQSDTQYF	TGTGCCAGCAGCTTAGTGGAGGGAGGACAATCGGATACGCAGTATTTT
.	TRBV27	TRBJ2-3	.	CASSLMVTGTQYF	TGTGCCAGCAGTTTAATGGTCACGGGGACGCAGTATTTT
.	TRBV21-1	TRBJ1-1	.	CATTRGCTEAFF	TGTGCCACCACTCGGGGTTGTACTGAAGCTTTCTTT
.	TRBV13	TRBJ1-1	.	CASSLVGRARGTEAFF	TGTGCCAGCAGCTTAGTAGGCAGGGCAAGGGGAACTGAAGCTTTCTTT
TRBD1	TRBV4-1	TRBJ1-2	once	CASSHQQGYGYTF	TGCGCCAGCAGCCATCAACAGGGGTATGGCTACACCTTC
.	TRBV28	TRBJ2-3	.	CASSPLASWGTDTQYF	TGTGCCAGCAGTCCCCTAGCGAGTTGGGGCACAGATACGCAGTATTTT
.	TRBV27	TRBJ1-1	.	CASTSGGKGNTEAFF	TGTGCCAGCACCTCCGGGGGGAAGGGGAACACTGAAGCTTTCTTT
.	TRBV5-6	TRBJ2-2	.	CASSSSQMGMTGELFF	TGTGCCAGCAGCTCGTCCCAGATGGGCATGACCGGGGAGCTGTTTTTT
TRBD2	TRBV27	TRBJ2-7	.	CASSFAGGPFSYEQYF	TGTGCCAGCAGTTTCGCGGGAGGCCCCTTCTCCTACGAGCAGTACTTC
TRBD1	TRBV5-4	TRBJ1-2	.	CASSGQGGYGYTF	TGTGCCAGCAGTGGACAGGGCGGCTATGGCTACACCTTC
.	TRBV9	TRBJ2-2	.	CASSVEGARSTGELFF	TGTGCCAGCAGCGTAGAAGGGGCGAGGAGCACCGGGGAGCTGTTTTTT
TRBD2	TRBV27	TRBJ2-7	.	CASSLQLAGPYEQYF	TGTGCCAGCAGTTTACAACTAGCGGGGCCCTACGAGCAGTACTTC
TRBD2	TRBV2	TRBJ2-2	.	CASSLSGGHNTGELFF	TGTGCCAGCAGTCTTAGCGGGGGCCATAACACCGGGGAGCTGTTTTTT
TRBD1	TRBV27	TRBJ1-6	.	CASSARDSLNSPLHF	TGTGCCAGCAGTGCCCGGGACAGCTTAAATTCACCCCTCCACTTT
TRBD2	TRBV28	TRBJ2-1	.	CASRGGIYNEQFF	TGTGCCAGCAGGGGAGGGATTTACAATGAGCAGTTCTTC
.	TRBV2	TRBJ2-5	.	CASSVPDTPQETQYF	TGTGCCAGCAGTGTCCCGGACACCCCTCAAGAGACCCAGTACTTC
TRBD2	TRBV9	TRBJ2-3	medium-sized	CASSISGRGADTQYF	TGTGCCAGCAGCATTAGCGGGAGAGGCGCAGATACGCAGTATTTT
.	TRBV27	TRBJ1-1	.	CASSLSGGAGTEAFF	TGTGCCAGCAGTTTAAGTGGGGGGGCGGGTACTGAAGCTTTCTTT
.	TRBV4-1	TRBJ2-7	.	CASSQGTSSEEQYF	TGCGCCAGCAGCCAGGGGACTTCCTCTGAGGAGCAGTACTTC
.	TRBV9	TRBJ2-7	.	CASSVGDSSYEQYF	TGTGCCAGCAGCGTAGGTGACAGCTCCTACGAGCAGTACTTC
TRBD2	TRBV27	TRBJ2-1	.	CASTLTSGYYNEQFF	TGTGCCAGCACCCTGACTAGCGGGTACTACAATGAGCAGTTCTTC